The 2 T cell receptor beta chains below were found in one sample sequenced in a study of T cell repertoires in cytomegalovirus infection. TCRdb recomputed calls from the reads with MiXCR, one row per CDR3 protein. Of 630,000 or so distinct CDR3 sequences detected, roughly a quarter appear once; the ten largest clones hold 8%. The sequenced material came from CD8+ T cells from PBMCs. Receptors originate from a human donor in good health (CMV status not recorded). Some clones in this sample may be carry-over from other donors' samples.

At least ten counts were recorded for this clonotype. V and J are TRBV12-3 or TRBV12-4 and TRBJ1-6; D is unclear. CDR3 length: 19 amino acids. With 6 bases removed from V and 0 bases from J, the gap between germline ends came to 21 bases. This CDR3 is CASSLSSGSLSSYNSPLHF. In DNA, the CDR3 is TGTGCCAGCAGCCTCAGCTCGGGGTCCCTGAGCTCCTATAATTCACCCCTCCACTTT.

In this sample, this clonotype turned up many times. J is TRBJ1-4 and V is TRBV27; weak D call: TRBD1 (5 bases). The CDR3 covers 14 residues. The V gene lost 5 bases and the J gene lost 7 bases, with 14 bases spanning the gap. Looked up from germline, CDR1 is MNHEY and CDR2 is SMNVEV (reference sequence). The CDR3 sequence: CASSPGSGTEKLFF. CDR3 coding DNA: TGTGCCAGCAGTCCCGGGTCAGGGACTGAAAAACTGTTTTTT.